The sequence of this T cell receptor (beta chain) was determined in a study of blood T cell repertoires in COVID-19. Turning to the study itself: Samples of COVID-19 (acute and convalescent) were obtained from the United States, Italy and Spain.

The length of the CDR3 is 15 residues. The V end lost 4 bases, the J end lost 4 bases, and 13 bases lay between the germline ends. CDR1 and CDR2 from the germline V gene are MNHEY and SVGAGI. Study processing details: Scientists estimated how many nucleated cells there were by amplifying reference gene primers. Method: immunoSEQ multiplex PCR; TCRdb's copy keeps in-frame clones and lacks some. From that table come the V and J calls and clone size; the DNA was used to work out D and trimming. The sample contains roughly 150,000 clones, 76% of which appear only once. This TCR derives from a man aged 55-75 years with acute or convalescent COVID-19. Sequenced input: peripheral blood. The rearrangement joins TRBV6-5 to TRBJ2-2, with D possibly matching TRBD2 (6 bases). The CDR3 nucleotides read TGTGCCAGCAGTTCACCGGGACTCAGCACCGGGGAGCTGTTTTTT. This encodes CASSSPGLSTGELFF.